The 14 T cell receptor beta chains listed next were all sequenced from one sample in a study of T cell repertoires in cytomegalovirus infection (dated by TCRdb to the late 2010s). The instrument was an Illumina HiSeq 1500. TCRdb's own reprocessing of the public reads used fastp at Q25 and MiXCR and kept productive beta chains. Here each entry gathers all rows of one CDR3 protein and keeps the most common genes and DNA. The sample table holds 300,000 to 450,000 distinct CDR3 sequences, of which 15% to 20% were seen once. Clones ranked in the top ten supply approximately 8% of the sample. The sample consisted of PBMCs. Receptors were obtained from a human donor in good health (CMV status not recorded). Some clones in this sample may be carry-over from other donors' samples.

As regards this clonotype: A read error may be the cause here, since a much bigger clone is one base away. The CDR3 protein is CANSAVRSEGRTNEKLFF. The CDR3 DNA sequence: TGTGCCAACAGCGCCGTTAGGAGCGAGGGGAGAACTAATGAAAAACTGTTTTTT. This chain links TRBV7-6 with TRBJ1-4; tentatively, D is TRBD1 (5 bases). Germline lookup yields CDR1 SGHVS and CDR2 FNYEAQ. CDR3 size: 18 residues.

There are many counts of this clonotype. The chain couples TRBV12-3 or TRBV12-4 to TRBJ1-2, with unresolved D. The CDR3 runs to 13 residues. V lost 7 bases, J lost 2 bases, and 11 bases lay in between. CDR3 coding DNA: TGTGCCAGCACCGGAGGGTGGAACTATGGCTACACCTTC. It translates to CASTGGWNYGYTF.

This clonotype was seen at least ten times. The V gene is TRBV7-2, the J gene TRBJ2-3; D is perhaps TRBD1 (6 bases). Trimming left V 6 bases short and J 0 bases short, with 10 bases between. The CDR3 is 14 amino acids. Germline-derived CDR1 and CDR2 are SGHTA and FQGNSA. The CDR3 sequence: CASSQGWSTDTQYF. DNA of the CDR3: TGTGCCAGCAGTCAGGGGTGGAGCACAGATACGCAGTATTTT.

This clonotype appeared many times. The V gene is TRBV12-3 or TRBV12-4, the J gene TRBJ1-1, with 9 bases that match TRBD1. Unmatched junction bases numbered 9, after V lost 6 bases and J lost 4 bases. The CDR3 consists of 15 residues. CDR3: CASSLLWTGVTEAFF. The CDR3 region has the DNA TGTGCCAGCAGCCTCTTGTGGACAGGGGTCACTGAAGCTTTCTTT.

The chain combines TRBV7-9 with TRBJ2-5; no clear D. The CDR3 length is 13 residues. Trimming stripped 2 bases from V and 4 bases from J, with 8 bases between. Germline CDR1 and CDR2: SEHNR and FQNEAQ (reference sequence). CDR3 bases: TGTGCCAGCAGCTTAAATAGTGGAGAGACCCAGTACTTC. Amino acids: CASSLNSGETQYF.

This chain links TRBV4-1 with TRBJ2-5; D may be TRBD1 or TRBD2 (5 bases each). Deletions cut 4 bases from V and 1 base from J, with 13 bases between. This CDR3 region has 15 residues. Germline-derived CDR1 and CDR2 are MGHRA and YSYEKL. In DNA, the CDR3 is TGCGCCAGCAGCCTGGGGGACCGACCCCAAGAGACCCAGTACTTC. Translation gives CASSLGDRPQETQYF.

This clonotype was detected ten times or more. The chain has TRBV7-2 and TRBJ1-5; D is undetermined. The CDR3 has 14 amino acids. Germline assignment: CDR1 SGHTA and CDR2 FQGNSA. V was shortened by 0 bases and J by 4 bases, with 7 bases between the two germline ends. CDR3 loop: CASSLATGNQPQHF. The CDR3 DNA reads TGTGCCAGCAGCTTAGCGACTGGAAATCAGCCCCAGCATTTT.

On this clonotype itself: This sequence may be a read error, since a much larger clone differs from it by one base. The chain uses TRBV7-2 and TRBJ2-5; D possibly corresponds to TRBD2 (6 bases). The germline gives CDR1 SGHTA, CDR2 FQGNSA. Trimming removed 0 bases from V and 7 bases from J, with 15 bases in between. There are 15 residues in the CDR3. The CDR3 DNA follows: TGTGCCAGCAGCTTAGCAGTGGAGGGGTGGGGGACCCAGTACTTC. This codes for CASSLAVEGWGTQYF. Full variable domain (missing parts from reference TRBV7-2 and TRBJ2-5): GAGVSQSPSNKVTEKGKDVELRCDPISGHTALYWYRQSLGQGLEFLIYFQGNSAPDKSGLPSDRFSAERTGGSVSTLTIQRTQQEDSAVYLCASSLAVEGWGTQYFGPGTRLLVL.

The table lists this clonotype with a few counts. This sequence joins TRBV25-1 and TRBJ2-1, with D perhaps assigned TRBD1 or TRBD2 (5 bases each). CDR3 length equals 16 residues. V was trimmed by 4 bases and J by 9 bases, leaving 22 bases between them. The V gene's germline CDR1 is MGHDK and CDR2 SYGVNS. CDR3 bases: TGTGCCAGCAGTGCTGTTTGGGGGAGAGGGTTGAGTGAGCAGTTCTTC. The encoded protein is CASSAVWGRGLSEQFF.

This clonotype was seen at least ten times. The rearrangement links TRBV28 to TRBJ1-5; D not certain. Trimming shortened V by 2 bases and J by 5 bases, and 7 bases separated the two germline ends. The CDR3 runs to 13 residues. Looked up from germline, CDR1 is MDHEN and CDR2 is SYDVKM. CDR3: CASSLGLDQPQHF. The CDR3 region has the DNA TGTGCCAGCAGTTTAGGTCTTGATCAGCCCCAGCATTTT.

The chain combines TRBV29-1 with TRBJ1-1; unclear D gene. This CDR3 has 11 amino acids. The V gene's germline CDR1 is SQVTM and CDR2 ANQGSEA. Trimming cost V 4 bases and J 3 bases, with 6 bases left between them. DNA for the CDR3: TGCAGCGTTGTTCAGTACACTGAAGCTTTCTTT. Protein: CSVVQYTEAFF.

The table lists this clonotype with a few counts. This chain uses TRBV5-1 with TRBJ1-2; D unresolved. The ends were cut back, 4 bases at V and 4 bases at J, with 11 bases in the middle. Germline V gene data show CDR1 as SGHRS and CDR2 as YFSETQ. The CDR3 loop spans 13 amino acids. The CDR3 here is CASSRETPYGYTF. The DNA of the CDR3 is TGCGCCAGCAGCAGAGAGACACCCTATGGCTACACCTTC.

The chain links TRBV11-2 to TRBJ2-2; D uncertain. V was pared by 1 base and J by 11 bases, with 11 bases between. Germline lookup yields CDR1 SGHAT and CDR2 FQNNGV. The CDR3 totals 13 residues. The DNA of the CDR3 is TGTGCCAGCAGCTTAGTTCAACCGGGTGAGCTGTTTTTT. It yields the protein CASSLVQPGELFF.

This clonotype was counted ten times or more. The V and J genes are TRBV7-2 and TRBJ2-7; TRBD2 matches at 12 bases. Trimming cost V 5 bases and J 4 bases; bases outside gene matches: 15. The length of the CDR3 is 18 residues. The germline V gene encodes CDR1 SGHTA and CDR2 FQGNSA. This CDR3 is CASSPGLAGSALPYEQYF. The DNA of the CDR3 is TGTGCCAGCAGCCCCGGACTAGCGGGATCCGCCTTGCCTTACGAGCAGTACTTC.